The T cell receptor (beta chain) under discussion was sequenced for a study of blood T cell repertoires in COVID-19. Turning to the study itself: Collection of acute and convalescent COVID-19 samples took place in the United States, Italy and Spain. Sample material is recorded as cDNA or gDNA derived from T cells, B-cell-depleted T cells, or PBMCs.

V dropped 5 bases and J dropped 7; count of bases not matched to a gene: 10. Germline values: CDR1 SQVTM, CDR2 ANQGSEA. The length of the CDR3 is 16 residues. Relative to its sample, this clone is large (0.1 to 1%). In the source study's methods: Amplification of reference gene primers provided the estimated nucleated cell counts. Data came from immunoSEQ multiplex PCR; TCRdb stores just in-frame clones and leaves some out. The V and J calls and clone size were taken over from that table, and D and trimming were inferred from the DNA. The sample shows 30,000 to 45,000 clones, approximately 90% of them seen only once.

J is TRBJ2-1 and V is TRBV29-1; 14 bases are shared with TRBD2. The source is a man between 65 and 85 years old with acute or convalescent COVID-19. Source material: peripheral blood. The CDR3, as DNA: TGCAGCGTTTCACCTCCGGGACTAGCGGGAGCTAATGAGCAGTTCTTC. Its protein product is CSVSPPGLAGANEQFF.